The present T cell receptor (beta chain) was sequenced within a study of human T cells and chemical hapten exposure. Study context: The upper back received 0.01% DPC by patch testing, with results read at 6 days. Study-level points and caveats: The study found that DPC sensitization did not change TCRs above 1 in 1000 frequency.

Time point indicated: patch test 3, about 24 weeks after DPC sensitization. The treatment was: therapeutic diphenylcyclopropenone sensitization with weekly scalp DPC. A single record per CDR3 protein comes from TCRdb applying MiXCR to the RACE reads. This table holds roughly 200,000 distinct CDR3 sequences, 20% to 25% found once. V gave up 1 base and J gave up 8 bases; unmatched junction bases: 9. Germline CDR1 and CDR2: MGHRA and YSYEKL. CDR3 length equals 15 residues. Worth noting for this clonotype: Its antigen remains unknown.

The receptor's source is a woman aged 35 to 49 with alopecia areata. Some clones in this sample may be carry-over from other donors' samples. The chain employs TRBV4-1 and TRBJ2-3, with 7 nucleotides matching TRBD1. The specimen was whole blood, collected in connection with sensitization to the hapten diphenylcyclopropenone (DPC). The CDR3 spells CASSQADRVGGTQYF. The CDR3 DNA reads TGCGCCAGCAGCCAAGCAGACAGGGTGGGTGGTACGCAGTATTTT.